This entry describes one T cell receptor beta chain. From the 5' RACE reads, TCRdb called clonotypes with MiXCR, one entry per CDR3 protein. Counted here are about 80,000 distinct CDR3 sequences, less than 20% occurring once; the ten biggest clones make up approximately 2.6%. These data come from a study of early T cells in non-severe SARS-CoV-2 infection. With 2 bases removed from V and 3 bases from J, the gap between germline ends came to 7 bases. The length of the CDR3 is 12 residues. In germline, CDR1 is DFQATT, CDR2 SNEGSKA (reference sequence). This TCR came from an adult who was a healthcare worker with PCR-confirmed SARS-CoV-2 infection or an uninfected control (not recorded which). This chain joins TRBV20-1 and TRBJ2-5; D not resolved. Sample: whole blood. The CDR3 region has the DNA TGCAGTGCTAGATACTACGAAGAGACCCAGTACTTC. Amino acid sequence: CSARYYEETQYF.